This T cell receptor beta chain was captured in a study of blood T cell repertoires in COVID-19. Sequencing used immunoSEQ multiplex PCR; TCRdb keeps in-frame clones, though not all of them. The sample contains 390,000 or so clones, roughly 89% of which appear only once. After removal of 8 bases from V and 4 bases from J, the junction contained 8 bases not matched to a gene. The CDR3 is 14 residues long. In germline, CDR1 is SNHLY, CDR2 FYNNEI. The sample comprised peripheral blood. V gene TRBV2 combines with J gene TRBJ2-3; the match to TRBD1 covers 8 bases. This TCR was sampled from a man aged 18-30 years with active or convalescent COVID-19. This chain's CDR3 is CASQDRELADTQYF. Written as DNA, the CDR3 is TGTGCCAGCCAGGACAGGGAGCTCGCAGATACGCAGTATTTT. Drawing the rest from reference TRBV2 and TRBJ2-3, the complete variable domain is EPEVTQTPSHQVTQMGQEVILRCVPISNHLYFYWYRQILGQKVEFLVSFYNNEISEKSEIFDDQFSVERPDGSNFTLKIRSTKLEDSAMYFCASQDRELADTQYFGPGTRLTVL.